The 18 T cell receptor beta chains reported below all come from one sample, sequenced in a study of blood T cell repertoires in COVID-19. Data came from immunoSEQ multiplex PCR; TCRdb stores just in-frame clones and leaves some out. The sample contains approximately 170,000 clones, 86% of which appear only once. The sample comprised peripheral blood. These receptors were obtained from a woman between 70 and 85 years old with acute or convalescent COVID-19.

CDR3 sequence (DNA): TGTGCCAGCAGCTTGGCAGGGTTAACCCACGATCAGCCCCAGCATTTT. Its protein is CASSLAGLTHDQPQHF. The V call is TRBV5-8, the J call TRBJ1-5, with D possibly being TRBD1 (5 bases). The V and J ends lost 0 bases and 5 bases respectively, with 15 bases between them. This CDR3 has 16 residues. Germline-derived CDR1 and CDR2 are SGHTS and YDEGEE. Full variable domain (rest looked up from reference TRBV5-8 and TRBJ1-5): EAGVTQSPTHLIKTRGQQATLRCSPISGHTSVYWYQQALGLGLQFLLWYDEGEERNRGNFPPRFSGRQFPNYSSELNVNALELEDSALYLCASSLAGLTHDQPQHFGDGTRLSIL.

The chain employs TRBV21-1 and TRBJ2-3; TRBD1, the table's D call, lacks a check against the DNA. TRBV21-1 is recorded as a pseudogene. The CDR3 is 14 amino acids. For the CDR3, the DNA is TGTGCCAGCACCACAGGGTCTAGCACAGATACGCAGTATTTT. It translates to CASTTGSSTDTQYF.

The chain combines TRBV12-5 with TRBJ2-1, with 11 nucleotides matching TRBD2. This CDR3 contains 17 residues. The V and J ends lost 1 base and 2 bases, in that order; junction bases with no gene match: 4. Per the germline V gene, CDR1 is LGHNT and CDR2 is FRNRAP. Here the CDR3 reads CASGLAPSGRPYNEQFF. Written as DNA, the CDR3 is TGTGCTAGTGGTTTGGCCCCTAGCGGGAGGCCCTACAATGAGCAGTTCTTC.

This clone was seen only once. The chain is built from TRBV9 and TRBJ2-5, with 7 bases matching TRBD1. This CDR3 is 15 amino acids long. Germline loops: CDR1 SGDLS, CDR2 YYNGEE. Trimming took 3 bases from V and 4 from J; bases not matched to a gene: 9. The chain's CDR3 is CASSARTGWIETQYF. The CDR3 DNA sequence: TGTGCCAGCAGCGCGAGGACAGGCTGGATAGAGACCCAGTACTTC. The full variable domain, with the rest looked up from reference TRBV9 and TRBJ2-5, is DSGVTQTPKHLITATGQRVTLRCSPRSGDLSVYWYQQSLDQGLQFLIQYYNGEERAKGNILERFSAQQFPDLHSELNLSSLELGDSALYFCASSARTGWIETQYFGPGTRLLVL.

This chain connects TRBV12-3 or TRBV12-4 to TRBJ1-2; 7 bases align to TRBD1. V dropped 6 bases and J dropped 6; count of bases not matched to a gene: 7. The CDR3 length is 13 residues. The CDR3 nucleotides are TGTGCCAGCAGCCGAGACAGGGTAGATGGCTACACCTTC. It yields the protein CASSRDRVDGYTF.

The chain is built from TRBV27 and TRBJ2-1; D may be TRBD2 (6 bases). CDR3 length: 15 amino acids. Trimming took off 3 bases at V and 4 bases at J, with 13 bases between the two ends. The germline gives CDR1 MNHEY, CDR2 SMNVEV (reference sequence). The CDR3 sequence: CASSLEGWGYNEQFF. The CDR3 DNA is TGTGCCAGCAGTTTGGAGGGGTGGGGATACAATGAGCAGTTCTTC.

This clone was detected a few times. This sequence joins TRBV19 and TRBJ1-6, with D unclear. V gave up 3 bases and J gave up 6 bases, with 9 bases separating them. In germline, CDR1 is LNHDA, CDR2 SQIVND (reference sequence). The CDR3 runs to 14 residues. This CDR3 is CASSIRGGNSPLHF. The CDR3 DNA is TGTGCCAGTAGTATTCGAGGCGGTAATTCACCCCTCCACTTT.

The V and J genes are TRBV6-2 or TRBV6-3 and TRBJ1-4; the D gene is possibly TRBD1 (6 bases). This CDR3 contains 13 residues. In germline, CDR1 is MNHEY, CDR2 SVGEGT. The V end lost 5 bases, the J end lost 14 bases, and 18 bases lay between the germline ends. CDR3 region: CASSASTGYGLFF. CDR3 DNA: TGTGCCAGCAGTGCGTCGACAGGTTATGGGCTGTTTTTT.

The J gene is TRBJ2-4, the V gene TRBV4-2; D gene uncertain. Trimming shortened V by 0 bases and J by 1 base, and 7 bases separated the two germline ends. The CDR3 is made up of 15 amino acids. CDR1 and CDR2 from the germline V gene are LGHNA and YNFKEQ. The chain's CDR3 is CASSQDPGAKNIQYF. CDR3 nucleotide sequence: TGTGCCAGCAGCCAAGATCCCGGGGCCAAAAACATTCAGTACTTC.

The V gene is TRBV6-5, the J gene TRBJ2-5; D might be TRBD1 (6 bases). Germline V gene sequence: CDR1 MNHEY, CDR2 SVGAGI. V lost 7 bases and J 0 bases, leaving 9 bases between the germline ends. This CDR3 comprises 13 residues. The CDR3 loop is CASKGVYQETQYF. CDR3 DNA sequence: TGTGCCAGCAAGGGGGTTTACCAAGAGACCCAGTACTTC.

The CDR3 DNA reads TGTGCCAGCAGCCCTGGACAGGGTCGCTCTGGAAACACCATATATTTT. It is translated as CASSPGQGRSGNTIYF. The chain combines TRBV7-2 with TRBJ1-3, with 8 bases fitting TRBD1. V dropped 5 bases and J dropped 0; count of bases not matched to a gene: 6. Germline loops: CDR1 SGHTA, CDR2 FQGNSA. CDR3 length: 16 residues.

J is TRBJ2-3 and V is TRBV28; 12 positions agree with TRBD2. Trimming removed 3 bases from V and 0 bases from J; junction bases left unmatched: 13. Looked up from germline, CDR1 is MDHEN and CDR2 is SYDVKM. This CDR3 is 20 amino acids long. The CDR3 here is CASSFGLAGHRPPSTDTQYF. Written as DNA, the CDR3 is TGTGCCAGCAGTTTCGGACTAGCGGGGCATCGTCCACCTAGCACAGATACGCAGTATTTT.

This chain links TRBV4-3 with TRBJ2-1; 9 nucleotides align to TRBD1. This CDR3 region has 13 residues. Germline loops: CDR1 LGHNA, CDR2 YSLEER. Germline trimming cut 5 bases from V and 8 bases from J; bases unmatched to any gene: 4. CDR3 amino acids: CASSSGQGYEQFF. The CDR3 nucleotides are TGCGCCAGCAGCTCGGGACAGGGCTATGAGCAGTTCTTC.

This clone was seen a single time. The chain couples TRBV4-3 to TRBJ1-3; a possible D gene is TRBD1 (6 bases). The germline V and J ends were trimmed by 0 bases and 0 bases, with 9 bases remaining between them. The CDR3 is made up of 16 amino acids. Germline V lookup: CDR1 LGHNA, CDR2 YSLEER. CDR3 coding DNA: TGCGCCAGCAGCCAAGATAGGGGGAGCTCTGGAAACACCATATATTTT. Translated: CASSQDRGSSGNTIYF.

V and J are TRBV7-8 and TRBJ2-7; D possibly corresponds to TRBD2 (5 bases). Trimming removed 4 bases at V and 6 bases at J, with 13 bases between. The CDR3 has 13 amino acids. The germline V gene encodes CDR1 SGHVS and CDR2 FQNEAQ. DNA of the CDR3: TGTGCCAGCAGCTCGGACGGGGTCGGCGAGCAGTACTTC. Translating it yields CASSSDGVGEQYF.

CDR3 amino acids: CASSLAGPRYEQYF. The CDR3 bases are TGTGCCAGCAGCTTAGCGGGTCCGCGGTACGAGCAGTACTTC. J is TRBJ2-7 and V is TRBV7-2; D not resolved. Germline values: CDR1 SGHTA, CDR2 FQGNSA. Trimming pared 0 bases from V and 4 bases from J, leaving 10 bases between. This CDR3 comprises 14 residues.

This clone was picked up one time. The CDR3: CASSSGVDRAPSGNTIYF. Written as DNA, the CDR3 is TGTGCCAGCAGCTCTGGGGTCGACAGGGCACCCTCTGGAAACACCATATATTTT. V is TRBV7-9 and J is TRBJ1-3; TRBD1 agrees at 7 bases. V lost 4 bases and J lost 0; bases outside the gene matches: 12. This CDR3 is built from 18 residues. The germline V gene encodes CDR1 SEHNR and CDR2 FQNEAQ (reference sequence).

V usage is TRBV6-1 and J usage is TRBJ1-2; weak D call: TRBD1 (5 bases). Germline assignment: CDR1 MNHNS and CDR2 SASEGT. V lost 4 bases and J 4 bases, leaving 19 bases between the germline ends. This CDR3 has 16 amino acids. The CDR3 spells CASSAPLAWGPYGYTF. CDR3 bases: TGTGCCAGCAGTGCTCCCCTCGCGTGGGGCCCCTATGGCTACACCTTC.